Shown below are 31 T cell receptor beta chains from a single sample sequenced in a study of shared clonotypes between healthy human individuals. Sequenced by immunoSEQ multiplex PCR; TCRdb stores in-frame clones only, minus some. The data contain millions of clones, approximately 95% of them singletons. Sample: naive CD4+ T cells from PBMCs. This sample's subset: CD45RA+ positively selected. The source is a man aged 18-30 years in good health. Some clones in this sample may be carry-over from other donors' samples.

With respect to this clone: Other DNA sequences in this sample translate to the same CDR3. The chain combines TRBV15 with TRBJ2-1; no clear D. Germline assignment: CDR1 LNHNV and CDR2 YYDKDF (reference sequence). Trimming stripped 1 base from V and 0 bases from J, with 7 bases between. The CDR3 has 15 amino acids. The CDR3: CATSRVSSSYNEQFF. The CDR3 coding sequence is TGTGCCACCAGCAGAGTCTCCTCCTCCTACAATGAGCAGTTCTTC.

CDR3 DNA sequence: TGTGCCAGCAGCGGAAAGACAGGGGGCAATGAGCAGTTCTTC. Encoded protein: CASSGKTGGNEQFF. J is TRBJ2-1 and V is TRBV7-3; 9 bases line up with TRBD1. Germline CDR1 is SGHTA and CDR2 is FQGTGA. With V trimmed by 5 bases and J by 6 bases, 5 bases remained unmatched. This CDR3 is built from 14 residues.

The rearrangement uses TRBV11-3 and TRBJ2-1, with 7 bases identical to TRBD1. V was clipped by 5 bases and J by 9 bases; unmatched bases: 19. Germline V CDR1 and CDR2: SGHNT, YENEEA. The CDR3 has 17 residues. For the CDR3, the DNA is TGTGCCAGCAGCCGTTCCTCCTATGGTCTCCGACAGGGTGAGCAGTTCTTC. Translated, it gives CASSRSSYGLRQGEQFF.

A note on this clone: The junction does not match germline at one end; this may be a read error. This CDR3 is also generated by other DNA sequences in the sample. The chain links TRBV5-4 to TRBJ1-2, with D unclear. CDR3 size: 15 residues. Germline V gives CDR1 SGHNT, CDR2 YYREEE (reference sequence). The DNA of the CDR3 is TGTGCCAGCAGCTTGAAGGTCAACCAGAACTATGGCTACACTTTC. This encodes CASSLKVNQNYGYTF.

The genes are TRBV5-4 and TRBJ1-3; D is uncertain. The CDR3 consists of 14 residues. CDR1 SGHNT and CDR2 YYREEE come from the germline V gene (reference sequence). V dropped 6 bases and J dropped 0 bases, with 10 bases sitting between them. CDR3: CASKKDNSGNTIYF. For the CDR3, the DNA is TGTGCCAGCAAAAAAGACAACTCTGGAAACACCATATATTTT.

The rearrangement links TRBV18 to TRBJ1-2, with unresolved D. The germline CDR1 and CDR2 sequences are KGHSH and LQKENI. This CDR3 has 15 amino acids. V lost 2 bases to trimming and J lost 6 bases, with 16 bases between them. CDR3 region: CASSPSRIELDGYTF. The CDR3 DNA sequence: TGTGCCAGCTCACCATCAAGGATAGAGTTAGATGGCTACACCTTC.

The chain couples TRBV19 to TRBJ1-2; TRBD1 agrees at 7 bases. The ends lost 7 bases at V and 8 bases at J; junction bases unmatched: 13. The CDR3 loop spans 14 amino acids. Per germline, CDR1 LNHDA and CDR2 SQIVND (reference sequence). CDR3 loop: CASKEHRGGRGYTF. The CDR3 coding sequence is TGTGCCAGTAAGGAGCACAGGGGAGGTAGGGGCTACACCTTC.

The chain is built from TRBV6-6 and TRBJ2-7; 7 bases map to TRBD1. Germline CDR1 and CDR2: MNHNY and SVGAGI (reference sequence). The V segment lost 6 bases and the J segment 9 bases; nucleotides outside the gene matches: 11. The CDR3 is 13 amino acids. The CDR3 bases are TGTGCCAGCAGAAGGACAGGAATCGGCTTGCAGTACTTC. Translation gives CASRRTGIGLQYF.

The chain is built from TRBV2 and TRBJ2-7; no clear D gene. The V and J ends lost 6 bases and 2 bases respectively, with 11 bases between them. Germline V gene lookup returns CDR1 SNHLY and CDR2 FYNNEI. The CDR3 consists of 13 residues. Here the CDR3 reads CASRKLSAYEQYF. CDR3 bases: TGTGCCAGCAGGAAACTGAGTGCCTACGAGCAGTACTTC.

The chain has TRBV7-6 and TRBJ1-2, with D possibly TRBD1 on 5 matching bases. The CDR3 runs 15 residues. V was shortened by 5 bases and J by 4 bases, with 17 bases between the two germline ends. Germline V CDR1 and CDR2: SGHVS, FNYEAQ. The CDR3 loop reads CASSVGEGSPYGYTF. The CDR3, as DNA: TGTGCCAGCAGCGTGGGGGAGGGGTCCCCCTATGGCTACACCTTC.

This rearrangement joins TRBV7-6 to TRBJ2-1; TRBD1 is a possible D gene (5 bases). Germline-derived CDR1 and CDR2 are SGHVS and FNYEAQ. The V end was cut by 5 bases, the J end by 8 bases, with 16 bases between. This CDR3 spans 14 amino acids. The CDR3 here is CASSGAQGRDEQFF. CDR3 coding DNA: TGTGCCAGCAGCGGGGCACAAGGAAGGGATGAGCAGTTCTTC.

This chain joins TRBV18 and TRBJ2-1; 8 nucleotides line up with TRBD2. Germline values: CDR1 KGHSH, CDR2 LQKENI. With 4 bases clipped from V and 4 bases from J, the junction kept 6 bases outside the gene matches. This CDR3 region has 15 residues. The CDR3 reads CASSLLAGRYNEQFF. The CDR3 bases are TGTGCCAGCTCACTCCTAGCGGGTAGATACAATGAGCAGTTCTTC.

V usage is TRBV7-2 and J usage is TRBJ2-7; possibly TRBD1 for D (5 bases). V lost 2 bases, J lost 4 bases, and 18 bases lay in between. CDR1 and CDR2 (germline): SGHTA, FQGNSA. The CDR3 totals 16 residues. The CDR3 coding sequence is TGTGCCAGCAGCTTACGGGTGTACCCCTCAGGGTACGAGCAGTACTTC. Protein product: CASSLRVYPSGYEQYF.

This chain joins TRBV7-9 and TRBJ2-5, with 8 bases aligning to TRBD2. The junction had 5 bases not matched to a gene; V was cut back by 1 base and J by 7 bases. The CDR3 length is 14 residues. CDR1 and CDR2 (germline): SEHNR, FQNEAQ (reference sequence). This CDR3 reads CASSLGGLEGTQYF. The CDR3 bases are TGTGCCAGCAGCTTAGGGGGACTAGAAGGGACCCAGTACTTC.

The chain recombines TRBV5-5 with TRBJ2-7; D might be TRBD2 (6 bases). The CDR3 loop spans 13 amino acids. The germline CDR1 and CDR2 sequences are SGHKS and YYEKEE (reference sequence). Trimming took 1 base from V and 6 from J, leaving 11 bases between them. For the CDR3, the DNA is TGTGCCAGCAGCTTGCCCGCGGGGCGCGAGCAGTACTTC. Translating gives CASSLPAGREQYF.

J is TRBJ2-5 and V is TRBV28; a weak D match, TRBD2 (6 bases). Germline V gene sequence: CDR1 MDHEN, CDR2 SYDVKM. Trimming cost V 3 bases and J 3 bases, with 17 bases left between them. The length of the CDR3 is 16 residues. The CDR3 DNA is TGTGCCAGCAGTTTTAACGGGAGAGGAGGGGAAGAGACCCAGTACTTC. Protein sequence: CASSFNGRGGEETQYF.

This rearrangement joins TRBV10-3 to TRBJ2-1; 8 positions agree with TRBD1. CDR3 length equals 14 residues. V was pared by 7 bases and J by 3 bases, with 5 bases of the junction left unmatched. Germline CDR1 and CDR2: ENHRY and SYGVKD. The CDR3 is CAIKTDRDYNEQFF. The CDR3, as DNA: TGTGCCATCAAGACGGACAGGGACTACAATGAGCAGTTCTTC.

Comments on this clone: The sample holds other DNA sequences that translate to the same CDR3. This chain connects TRBV9 to TRBJ2-6, with a possible D match to TRBD2 (6 bases). V was pared by 0 bases and J by 0 bases, with 7 bases between. Germline V gene lookup returns CDR1 SGDLS and CDR2 YYNGEE. This CDR3 region has 16 residues. CDR3 bases: TGTGCCAGCAGCGTAGCCGGGGGCTCTGGGGCCAACGTCCTGACTTTC. Its protein product is CASSVAGGSGANVLTF. Full variable domain (outside the CDR3, taken from reference TRBV9 and TRBJ2-6): DSGVTQTPKHLITATGQRVTLRCSPRSGDLSVYWYQQSLDQGLQFLIQYYNGEERAKGNILERFSAQQFPDLHSELNLSSLELGDSALYFCASSVAGGSGANVLTFGAGSRLTVL.

This chain uses TRBV6-1 with TRBJ1-1; 7 bases are shared with TRBD1. The CDR3 sequence is 12 residues long. Germline CDR1 reads MNHNS; CDR2 reads SASEGT. Trimming took 6 bases from V and 7 from J; bases not matched to a gene: 5. CDR3 DNA sequence: TGTGCCAGCAGACGACAGGGTAATGAAGCTTTCTTT. Amino acid sequence: CASRRQGNEAFF.

The chain recombines TRBV28 with TRBJ2-2; D is undetermined. Trimming removed 6 bases at V and 4 bases at J, with 9 bases between. The CDR3 is 13 amino acids. The germline V gene encodes CDR1 MDHEN and CDR2 SYDVKM. For the CDR3, the DNA is TGTGCCAGCAGGCCAAGATTCACCGGGGAGCTGTTTTTT. Protein product: CASRPRFTGELFF.

The genes are TRBV30 and TRBJ2-2; TRBD1 matches at 8 bases. CDR3 length: 15 residues. The junction had 16 bases not matched to a gene; V was cut back by 8 bases and J by 8 bases. Germline CDR1 reads GTSNPN; CDR2 reads SVGIG (reference sequence). Written as DNA, the CDR3 is TGTGCCGTCATTCCCACAGGGGGGTTGGTGGGGGAGCTGTTTTTT. This gives the protein CAVIPTGGLVGELFF.

J is TRBJ2-7 and V is TRBV25-1; 10 bases fit TRBD1. The CDR3 has 16 amino acids. Germline V CDR1 and CDR2: MGHDK, SYGVNS. Trimming took 1 base from V and 5 from J; bases not matched to a gene: 8. DNA of the CDR3: TGTGCCAGCAGTGAATCCCCCGGGACAGGGGTCAACGAGCAGTACTTC. Its translation is CASSESPGTGVNEQYF.

The genes are TRBV9 and TRBJ2-5; maybe TRBD2 (5 bases). Trimming left V 0 bases short and J 7 bases short, with 10 bases between. CDR1 and CDR2 (germline): SGDLS, YYNGEE. This CDR3 region has 13 residues. As DNA, the CDR3 is TGTGCCAGCAGCGTAGAAGCCCGGGGGACCCAGTACTTC. It codes for CASSVEARGTQYF.

Only a few counts were recorded for this clone. The chain uses TRBV4-1 and TRBJ1-1, with TRBD1 matching 10 bases. CDR3 length: 15 residues. J lost 10 bases, V lost 4 bases, and 12 bases had no gene match. The germline V gene encodes CDR1 MGHRA and CDR2 YSYEKL. The CDR3: CASSRTPGTGDVAFF. CDR3 DNA sequence: TGCGCCAGCAGCCGGACCCCCGGGACAGGGGATGTAGCTTTCTTT.

The chain combines TRBV5-1 with TRBJ1-4, with D unresolved. This CDR3 is built from 14 residues. Germline V gene sequence: CDR1 SGHRS, CDR2 YFSETQ. Trimming stripped 0 bases from V and 7 bases from J, with 10 bases between. CDR3 nucleotides: TGCGCCAGCAGCTTGGCAGGCCGCAGTGAAAAACTGTTTTTT. Encoded protein: CASSLAGRSEKLFF.

The chain links TRBV9 to TRBJ2-1; TRBD1 matches 8 bases. This CDR3 spans 15 amino acids. The germline gives CDR1 SGDLS, CDR2 YYNGEE. The junction had 5 bases not matched to a gene; V was cut back by 0 bases and J by 6 bases. The CDR3 bases are TGTGCCAGCAGCGTAGGAGGACAGGGATTCAATGAGCAGTTCTTC. Translated: CASSVGGQGFNEQFF.

The rearrangement uses TRBV30 and TRBJ2-3; no definite D call. Germline V gives CDR1 GTSNPN, CDR2 SVGIG (reference sequence). Trimming took 1 base from V and 3 from J, leaving 11 bases between them. This CDR3 has 14 amino acids. CDR3 sequence reads: CAWSEGIGTDTQYF. The CDR3 nucleotides are TGTGCCTGGAGTGAGGGAATAGGGACAGATACGCAGTATTTT.

Remarks on this clone: Other nucleotide sequences in the sample specify the same CDR3. This chain joins TRBV7-2 and TRBJ2-1, with TRBD2 matching 11 bases. Unmatched junction bases numbered 1, after V lost 1 base and J lost 5 bases. Germline V CDR1 and CDR2: SGHTA, FQGNSA. CDR3 size: 15 residues. Written as DNA, the CDR3 is TGTGCCAGCAGCTTAGGACTAGCGGGGAACAATGAGCAGTTCTTC. Encoded protein: CASSLGLAGNNEQFF.

This chain joins TRBV15 and TRBJ2-7; D is possibly TRBD1 or TRBD2 (5 bases each). Per germline, CDR1 LNHNV and CDR2 YYDKDF (reference sequence). This CDR3 comprises 17 residues. Trimming removed 0 bases from V and 0 bases from J, with 15 bases in between. The CDR3 region is CATSRDDSGTDSYEQYF. As DNA, the CDR3 is TGTGCCACCAGCAGAGATGACTCCGGGACGGACTCCTACGAGCAGTACTTC.

The rearrangement links TRBV7-9 to TRBJ1-4; no reliable D call. The V end was cut by 3 bases, the J end by 8 bases, with 7 bases between. The CDR3 contains 12 residues. Germline V CDR1 and CDR2: SEHNR, FQNEAQ (reference sequence). The DNA for the CDR3 is TGTGCCAGCAGCTTGCGGGAGGAAAAACTGTTTTTT. Amino acid sequence: CASSLREEKLFF.

In this sample, this clone turned up once. This chain connects TRBV5-8 to TRBJ2-7; TRBD1 matches 11 bases. The germline gives CDR1 SGHTS, CDR2 YDEGEE. CDR3 length: 17 residues. Unmatched junction bases numbered 12, after V lost 6 bases and J lost 1 base. CDR3 sequence (DNA): TGTGCCAGCACCACCATACCCGGGACAGGGGGTTCCTACGAGCAGTACTTC. Encoded protein: CASTTIPGTGGSYEQYF.